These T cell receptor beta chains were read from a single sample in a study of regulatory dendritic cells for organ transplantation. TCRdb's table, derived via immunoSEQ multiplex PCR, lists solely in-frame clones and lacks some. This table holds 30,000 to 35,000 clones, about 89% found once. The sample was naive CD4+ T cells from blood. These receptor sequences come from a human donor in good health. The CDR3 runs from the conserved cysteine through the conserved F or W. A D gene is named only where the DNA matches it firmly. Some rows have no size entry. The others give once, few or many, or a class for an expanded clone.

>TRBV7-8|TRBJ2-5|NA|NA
TGTGCCAGCAGCTTAATGTGGGTCCAGGGGAATAGGGAGACCCAGTACTTC
CASSLMWVQGNRETQYF
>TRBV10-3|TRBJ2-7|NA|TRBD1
TGTGCCACCCGATCCGGGACAGCCTCCTACGAGCAGTACTTC
CATRSGTASYEQYF
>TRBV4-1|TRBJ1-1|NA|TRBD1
TGCGCCAGCAGCCAAACAGGGGCGAAGAACACTGAAGCTTTCTTT
CASSQTGAKNTEAFF
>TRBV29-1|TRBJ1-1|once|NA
TGCAGCGTTGAGGGCGGGGGGCCTTCGAACACTGAAGCTTTCTTT
CSVEGGGPSNTEAFF
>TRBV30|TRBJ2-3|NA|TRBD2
TGTGCCTGGCGGCTGGGCGGGGGGGCTCTAGGAGATACGCAGTATTTT
CAWRLGGGALGDTQYF
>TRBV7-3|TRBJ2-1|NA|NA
TGTGCCAGCAGCTCCAGGGTTTTCGATGAGCAGTTCTTC
CASSSRVFDEQFF
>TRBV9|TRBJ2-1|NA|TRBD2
TGTGCCAGCAGCGTAGTAGCTAGCGGGGAGTTTGAGCAGTTCTTC
CASSVVASGEFEQFF
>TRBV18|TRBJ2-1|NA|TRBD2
TGTGCCAGCTCACCAATACTAGCGGGAAATAGCAATGAGCAGTTCTTC
CASSPILAGNSNEQFF
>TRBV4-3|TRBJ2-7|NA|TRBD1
TGCGCCAGCAGCTTTAACAGGGGGGCCTACGAGCAGTACTTC
CASSFNRGAYEQYF
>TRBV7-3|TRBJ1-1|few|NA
TGTGCCAGCAGCTTAGCTGGGAACACTGAAGCTTTCTTT
CASSLAGNTEAFF
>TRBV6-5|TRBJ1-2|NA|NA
TGTGCCAGCAGTTACCAGACTGGAGGGCTTGGCTACACCTTC
CASSYQTGGLGYTF
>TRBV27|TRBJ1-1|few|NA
TGTGCCAGCAGTCACAACGTTCAGGCACTGTCTGAAGCTTTCTTT
CASSHNVQALSEAFF
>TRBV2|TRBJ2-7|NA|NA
TGTGCCAGCAGTGATATTACCCGGGCCGCTTCTCCCTACGAGCAGTACTTC
CASSDITRAASPYEQYF
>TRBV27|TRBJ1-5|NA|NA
TGTGCCAGCAGTTTGATACCGGGAGGCAATCAGCCCCAGCATTTT
CASSLIPGGNQPQHF
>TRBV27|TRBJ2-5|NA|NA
TGTGCCAGCAGTCGGGACTCCACTGGAGAGACCCAGTACTTC
CASSRDSTGETQYF
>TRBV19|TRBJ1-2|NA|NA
TGTGCCAGCGGCAACAGGGCCGGGAATGGCTACACCTTC
CASGNRAGNGYTF
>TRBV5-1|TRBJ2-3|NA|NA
TGCGCCAGCAGCTTGGTATCGGTCGCCCACACAGATACGCAGTATTTT
CASSLVSVAHTDTQYF
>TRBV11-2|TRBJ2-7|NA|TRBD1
TGTGCCAGCAGACGAAAACCGGGACAGGGGACTTACGAGCAGTACTTC
CASRRKPGQGTYEQYF
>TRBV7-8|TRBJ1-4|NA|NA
TGTGCCAGCAGTTCATGGGGACAACCTGGGGAAAAACTGTTTTTT
CASSSWGQPGEKLFF
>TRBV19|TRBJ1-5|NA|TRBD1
TGTGCCAGTAGTCCCCGGACAGGGTACGGTCAGCCCCAGCATTTT
CASSPRTGYGQPQHF
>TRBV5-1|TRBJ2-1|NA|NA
TGCGCCAGCAGCTTGTCCCAGGGTGGGAATGAGCAGTTCTTC
CASSLSQGGNEQFF
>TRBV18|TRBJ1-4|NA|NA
TGTGCCAGCTCACCGCGTCGGGGGCCGAGTGAAAAACTGTTTTTT
CASSPRRGPSEKLFF
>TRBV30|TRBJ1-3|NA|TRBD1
TGTGCCTGGAGTGCTGGGACAGGAGTGAGCTCTGGAAACACCATATATTTT
CAWSAGTGVSSGNTIYF
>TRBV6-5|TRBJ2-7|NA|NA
TGTGCCAGCAGTTACCAGGGTAGCTACGAGCAGTACTTC
CASSYQGSYEQYF
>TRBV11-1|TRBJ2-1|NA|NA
TGTGCCAGCAGCTCAAGGTGGGGGAGACCCTACAATGAGCAGTTCTTC
CASSSRWGRPYNEQFF
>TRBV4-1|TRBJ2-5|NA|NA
TGCGCCAGCAGCCAAGATCGCGGAGGAGAGACCCAGTACTTC
CASSQDRGGETQYF
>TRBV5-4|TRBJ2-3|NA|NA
TGTGCCAGCAGCCGGGAAGATACGCAGTATTTT
CASSREDTQYF
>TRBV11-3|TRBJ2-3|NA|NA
TGTGCCAGCAGCTTAGGATATCCAGGGGGCACAGATACGCAGTATTTT
CASSLGYPGGTDTQYF
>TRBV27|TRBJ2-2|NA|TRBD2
TGTGCCAGCAGTCCCAACCGCGGGGGGGACAGTCACACCGGGGAGCTGTTTTTT
CASSPNRGGDSHTGELFF